Below, 20 T cell receptor beta chains from the same sample are listed, as sequenced in a study of T cell clonality in common variable immunodeficiency. This table comes from immunoSEQ multiplex PCR, and its TCRdb copy is limited to in-frame clones, with some not included. The repertoire consists of tens of thousands of clones, none detected only once. Material: peripheral blood mononuclear cells. The receptors stem from a person aged 18 to 70 in good health.

Turning to this clone: The CDR3 end is not reached by the read, which stops 3 residues before it; the germline J gene fills it in. This chain links TRBV11-2 with TRBJ2-3, with D possibly matching TRBD1 (5 bases). This CDR3 spans 11 amino acids. Looked up from germline, CDR1 is SGHAT and CDR2 is FQNNGV. CDR3 loop: CASSLGPSQYF. The CDR3 DNA, read in part, is TGTGCCAGCAGCTTGGGGCCGTCG.

This clone was recorded many times. With the read ending 3 residues before the CDR3 end, the germline J gene is used to fill in that end. The chain links TRBV27 to TRBJ2-1, with TRBD1 as a possible D gene (5 bases). The ends were cut back, 7 bases at V and 2 bases at J, with 12 bases in the middle. There are 14 residues in the CDR3. Germline V CDR1 and CDR2: MNHEY, SMNVEV (reference sequence). CDR3 DNA, as far as it was read: TGTGCCAGCACCAGGGATGTTACCTACAATGAG. Its protein is CASTRDVTYNE. The complete CDR3 sequence is CASTRDVTYNEQFF.

This clone has at least ten counts. The CDR3 goes on 3 residues after the read ends, and that part is filled in from the germline J gene. V gene TRBV5-1 combines with J gene TRBJ1-4; possibly TRBD1 for D (5 bases). CDR3 size: 14 residues. Trimming left V 4 bases short and J 7 bases short, with 14 bases between. CDR1 SGHRS and CDR2 YFSETQ come from the germline V gene. The CDR3 reads CASSPTVGSEKLFF. The part of the CDR3 DNA that was read is TGCGCCAGCAGCCCGACAGTAGGTAGTGAAAAA.

This clone was picked up many times. Read data end 3 residues before the CDR3 end; the end is taken from the germline J gene. The rearrangement uses TRBV2 and TRBJ2-1, with 8 nucleotides matching TRBD2. Losses at the gene ends were 7 bases for V and 3 bases for J; bases not matched to a gene: 8. Germline V CDR1 and CDR2: SNHLY, FYNNEI. The CDR3 loop spans 15 amino acids. The part of the CDR3 DNA that was read is TGTGCCAGCAAGGAACTAGCGGACTTCTACAATGAG. Its translation: CASKELADFYNE. The complete CDR3 reads CASKELADFYNEQFF.

This clone has at least ten counts. The CDR3 extends 3 residues past the end of the read, so its final part is completed from the germline J gene. The chain employs TRBV7-8 and TRBJ2-7, with TRBD1 identical over 9 bases. The CDR3 has 15 residues. Germline values: CDR1 SGHVS, CDR2 FQNEAQ. V shed 4 bases and J 2 bases; nucleotides not matched to a gene: 6. CDR3 DNA, as far as it was read: TGTGCCAGCAGCTCCCGGGACAGGGACACCTACGAG. Encoded protein: CASSSRDRDTYE. The CDR3 as a whole reads CASSSRDRDTYEQYF. Full variable domain (missing parts from reference TRBV7-8 and TRBJ2-7): GAGVSQSPRYKVAKRGQDVALRCDPISGHVSLFWYQQALGQGPEFLTYFQNEAQLDKSGLPSDRFFAERPEGSVSTLKIQRTQQEDSAVYLCASSSRDRDTYEQYFGPGTRLTVT.

The table lists this clone with many counts. Coverage ceases 3 residues before the CDR3 finishes, and the germline J gene fills in the end. The chain combines TRBV19 with TRBJ2-1; 8 positions match TRBD1. The germline V gene encodes CDR1 LNHDA and CDR2 SQIVND (reference sequence). Losses at the gene ends were 1 base for V and 9 bases for J; bases not matched to a gene: 8. The CDR3 spans 15 residues. CDR3 protein: CASSIGTGFRGEQFF. The DNA read from the CDR3 is TGTGCCAGTAGTATAGGGACAGGGTTCAGGGGTGAG.

This clone has a count of ten or more. The sequence runs out 3 residues before the end of the CDR3; the remainder is reconstructed from the germline J gene. The gene calls are TRBV7-8 and TRBJ2-2, with 7 nucleotides matching TRBD2. Germline-derived CDR1 and CDR2 are SGHVS and FQNEAQ. This CDR3 has 14 amino acids. V gave up 2 bases and J gave up 6 bases; unmatched junction bases: 3. Incomplete CDR3 DNA: TGTGCCAGCAGCTTAAGGGGAGGGGCCGGGGAG. Encoded protein: CASSLRGGAGE. The CDR3 in its entirety is CASSLRGGAGELFF.

This clone was counted at least ten times. Partial CDR3 DNA: TGCGCCAGCAGCAGGGGGCCGGGCACCGGGGAG. This codes for CASSRGPGTGE. The full CDR3 protein reads CASSRGPGTGELFF. The chain uses TRBV5-1 and TRBJ2-2; 7 bases fit TRBD1. From the germline J gene comes the end of the CDR3, since the read stops 3 residues before it. The CDR3 runs 14 residues. With 4 bases clipped from V and 4 bases from J, the junction kept 4 bases outside the gene matches. Germline assignment: CDR1 SGHRS and CDR2 YFSETQ. The full variable domain, rest sourced from reference TRBV5-1 and TRBJ2-2, is KAGVTQTPRYLIKTRGQQVTLSCSPISGHRSVSWYQQTPGQGLQFLFEYFSETQRNKGNFPGRFSGRQFSNSRSEMNVSTLELGDSALYLCASSRGPGTGELFFGEGSRLTVL.

This clone was observed at least ten times. Read sequence stops 3 residues before the CDR3 end, and the germline J gene provides the missing end. The chain has TRBV2 and TRBJ2-5, with 10 bases fitting TRBD2. Germline values: CDR1 SNHLY, CDR2 FYNNEI. This CDR3 contains 15 residues. The J segment lost 1 base and the V segment lost 9 bases, leaving 8 bases of the junction unmatched. The CDR3 sequence is CASRRRLAGQETQYF. The sequenced part of the CDR3 DNA is TGTGCCAGTAGGAGAAGACTAGCGGGCCAAGAGACC.

This clone was counted at least ten times. The sequenced fragment ends 3 residues before the CDR3 boundary, so the rest is inferred from the germline J gene. V is TRBV7-6 and J is TRBJ2-2; a possible D gene is TRBD2 (6 bases). The CDR3 sequence is 16 residues long. Germline CDR1 and CDR2: SGHVS and FNYEAQ. The ends were cut back, 2 bases at V and 4 bases at J, with 14 bases in the middle. CDR3: CASSLISGGGTGELFF. Partial CDR3 DNA: TGTGCCAGCAGCTTAATCTCCGGGGGAGGCACCGGGGAG.

This clone has a count of ten or more. The read gets to within 3 residues of the CDR3 end, and the germline J gene fills in the rest. The chain employs TRBV7-6 and TRBJ2-7, with TRBD1 matching over 12 bases. CDR3 length: 15 residues. J lost 4 bases, V lost 4 bases, and 5 bases had no gene match. From germline, CDR1 is SGHVS and CDR2 FNYEAQ. CDR3 bases read: TGTGCCAGCAGCTCGGGACAGGGGGCGGGGTACGAG. This translates into CASSSGQGAGYE. In full, the CDR3 is CASSSGQGAGYEQYF.

This clone was counted only a few times. An end of the junction does not agree with germline; a read error may underlie this. The read ends 3 residues shy of where the CDR3 ends; the end is completed using the germline J gene. Other DNA variants within this sample encode the same CDR3. The chain carries TRBV7-9 and TRBJ1-6, with TRBD1 identical over 7 bases. Germline loops: CDR1 SEHNR, CDR2 FQNEAQ (reference sequence). The CDR3 has 15 residues. This chain's CDR3 is CASSLSGGENSPLHF. The sequenced part of the CDR3 DNA is TGTGCCAGCAGCTTGTCAGGGGGTGAGAATTCCCCC.

A note on this clone: Read sequence stops 3 residues before the CDR3 end, and the germline J gene provides the missing end. This chain joins TRBV20-1 and TRBJ2-7; 7 nucleotides line up with TRBD1. This CDR3 has 14 amino acids. CDR1 is DFQATT and CDR2 is SNEGSKA in the germline V gene (reference sequence). The V and J ends lost 3 bases and 6 bases, in that order; junction bases with no gene match: 11. The DNA read from the CDR3 is TGCAGTGCTAGTGGGACAGTTTATTCTCCCGAG. Translation gives CSASGTVYSPE. In full, the CDR3 reads CSASGTVYSPEQYF.

This clone came up many times. CDR3 DNA, as far as it was read: TGCGCCAGCTCGGTGGGACAGGGAGTCACAGATACG. This codes for CASSVGQGVTDT. In full, the CDR3 is CASSVGQGVTDTQYF. V is TRBV5-1 and J is TRBJ2-3, with 9 bases that match TRBD1. Read coverage stops 3 residues before the CDR3 terminus; the germline J gene supplies the remainder. CDR1 is SGHRS and CDR2 is YFSETQ in the germline V gene. CDR3 length equals 15 residues. Trimming took 7 bases from V and 2 from J; bases not matched to a gene: 8.

The sample holds many counts of this clone. The CDR3 DNA, read in part, is TGTGCCTGGGGACCGGGACACGAGATAACACCC. It is translated as CAWGPGHEITP. The whole CDR3 is CAWGPGHEITPLHF. The chain uses TRBV30 and TRBJ1-6, with D possibly being TRBD1 (6 bases). The sequenced fragment ends 3 residues before the CDR3 boundary, so the rest is inferred from the germline J gene. CDR3 length equals 14 residues. Germline V gene sequence: CDR1 GTSNPN, CDR2 SVGIG (reference sequence). Trimming stripped 5 bases from V and 11 bases from J, with 19 bases between. The full variable domain, with the rest looked up from reference TRBV30 and TRBJ1-6, is SQTIHQWPATLVQPVGSPLSLECTVEGTSNPNLYWYRQAAGRGLQLLFYSVGIGQISSEVPQNLSASRPQDRQFILSSKKLLLSDSGFYLCAWGPGHEITPLHFGNGTRLTVT.

This clone was seen at least ten times. The missing CDR3 end, 3 residues past where the read stops, is filled in from the germline J gene. The V call is TRBV9, the J call TRBJ1-2; weak D call: TRBD1 (5 bases). From germline, CDR1 is SGDLS and CDR2 YYNGEE. The CDR3 contains 14 residues. The ends were cut back, 5 bases at V and 5 bases at J, with 16 bases in the middle. CDR3 sequence: CASSKDATDYGYTF. CDR3 DNA (partial): TGTGCCAGCAGTAAAGACGCGACAGATTATGGC.

Many counts were recorded for this clone. The read comes to an end 3 residues before the CDR3 does, leaving the germline J gene to fill in the end. This chain joins TRBV18 and TRBJ2-3, with no clear D. In germline, CDR1 is KGHSH, CDR2 LQKENI. CDR3 length: 12 amino acids. V lost 3 bases and J 4 bases, leaving 5 bases between the germline ends. The DNA read from the CDR3 is TGTGCCAGCTCACCCCGCGCAGATACG. It encodes CASSPRADT. The full CDR3 protein is CASSPRADTQYF.

Details on this clone: Sequencing ends 3 residues short of the CDR3 end; the germline J gene provides the rest. The J gene is TRBJ2-4, the V gene TRBV19; TRBD1 agrees at 8 bases. The germline CDR1 and CDR2 sequences are LNHDA and SQIVND (reference sequence). The CDR3 consists of 14 residues. CDR3 sequence: CASSTTGASNGQYF. CDR3 bases read: TGTGCCAGTAGTACGACAGGGGCGTCTAATGGT.

This clone showed up many times. The read stops 3 residues short of the end of the CDR3; the missing end is completed from the germline J gene. The chain combines TRBV5-1 with TRBJ2-7; D assignment may be TRBD1 or TRBD2 (6 bases each). This CDR3 has 15 amino acids. V was shortened by 6 bases and J by 6 bases, with 22 bases between the two germline ends. Germline lookup yields CDR1 SGHRS and CDR2 YFSETQ. CDR3 sequence: CASTRERTERSEQYF. CDR3 bases read: TGCGCCAGCACCCGGGAGAGGACAGAGCGATCCGAG.

This clone was picked up many times. Relative to the germline gene, one junction end is altered; a read error may explain this. The CDR3 goes on 3 residues after the read ends, and that part is filled in from the germline J gene. V and J are TRBV7-7 and TRBJ2-5; D is unresolved. The CDR3 totals 12 residues. CDR1 is SSHAT, CDR2 FNYEAQ, per germline (reference sequence). The covered CDR3 bases are TGTGCTAGCAGCCCTACCCTAGAGACC. It yields the protein CASSPTLET. The whole CDR3 protein reads CASSPTLETQYF.